The 27 T cell receptor beta chains listed next were all sequenced from one sample in a study of blood T cell repertoires in COVID-19. Assay: immunoSEQ multiplex PCR; the TCRdb copy retains only in-frame clones and omits some. The sample holds a few hundred thousand clones, about 83% seen once. Sequencing was done on a sample of peripheral blood. The receptors originated from a woman aged 40 to 50 who had recovered from COVID-19.

A few counts support this clone. The chain couples TRBV2 to TRBJ1-4, with D unresolved. Trimming removed 5 bases from V and 7 bases from J, with 14 bases in between. Germline V lookup: CDR1 SNHLY, CDR2 FYNNEI. The CDR3 length is 14 residues. CDR3 residues: CASSKRNTAEKLFF. The CDR3 DNA reads as TGTGCCAGCAGTAAGAGGAACACGGCTGAAAAACTGTTTTTT.

V and J are TRBV7-9 and TRBJ1-4; tentatively, D is TRBD1 (6 bases). The length of the CDR3 is 16 residues. Per germline, CDR1 SEHNR and CDR2 FQNEAQ (reference sequence). V lost 1 base to trimming and J lost 7 bases, with 16 bases between them. The CDR3 DNA reads TGTGCCAGCAGCTTAGACGGTACAGGGTACAGTGAAAAACTGTTTTTT. Translated: CASSLDGTGYSEKLFF.

The CDR3 nucleotides are TGCGCCAGCAGTCGTGGACAGGAGCCCGAGTATAGCAATCAGCCCCAGCATTTT. Protein sequence: CASSRGQEPEYSNQPQHF. The V gene is TRBV23-1, the J gene TRBJ1-5, with 7 bases that match TRBD1. Being an ORF, TRBV23-1 has a function that is uncertain. Trimming took 4 bases from V and 0 from J; bases not matched to a gene: 12. The CDR3 contains 18 residues.

V is TRBV5-1 and J is TRBJ2-7; D unclear. V was clipped by 4 bases and J by 3 bases, with 14 bases between them. CDR1 and CDR2 (germline): SGHRS, YFSETQ. The CDR3 extends over 14 amino acids. The CDR3 loop is CASSILVSDYEQYF. The CDR3 bases are TGCGCCAGCAGCATTCTCGTTTCAGACTACGAGCAGTACTTC. Based on the CDR3 plus reference TRBV5-1 and TRBJ2-7, the full variable domain is KAGVTQTPRYLIKTRGQQVTLSCSPISGHRSVSWYQQTPGQGLQFLFEYFSETQRNKGNFPGRFSGRQFSNSRSEMNVSTLELGDSALYLCASSILVSDYEQYFGPGTRLTVT.

This sequence joins TRBV5-6 and TRBJ2-1; tentatively, D is TRBD2 (6 bases). The CDR3 has 14 residues. Trimming cost V 1 base and J 3 bases, with 8 bases left between them. Germline V lookup: CDR1 SGHDT, CDR2 YYEEEE. The CDR3 DNA sequence: TGTGCCAGCAGCTTGCCCGGGGGCTACAATGAGCAGTTCTTC. Translation gives CASSLPGGYNEQFF.

The gene calls are TRBV3-1 (or the pseudogene TRBV3-2) and TRBJ2-3; D call uncertain. Per germline, CDR1 LGHDT and CDR2 YNNKEL (reference sequence). The CDR3 has 11 residues. V lost 5 bases and J lost 6, with 6 bases in between. CDR3 DNA: TGTGCCAGCAGCGTCGGGGATACGCAGTATTTT. It encodes CASSVGDTQYF.

The rearrangement joins TRBV3-1 (or the pseudogene TRBV3-2) to TRBJ1-2; possibly TRBD1 for D (5 bases). Deletions cut 3 bases from V and 4 bases from J, with 12 bases between. CDR1 LGHDT and CDR2 YNNKEL come from the germline V gene (reference sequence). The CDR3 contains 14 residues. The DNA of the CDR3 is TGTGCCAGCAGCCAGTTGACAGTCAGCTATGGCTACACCTTC. It translates to CASSQLTVSYGYTF.

The chain recombines TRBV21-1 with TRBJ2-7; TRBD1, the table's D call, lacks a check against the DNA. TRBV21-1 is a pseudogene. The CDR3 loop spans 16 amino acids. In DNA, the CDR3 is TGTGCCAGCAGCAAAGCCCGCAGGGTCCCAGGCTACGAGCAGTACTTC. Protein: CASSKARRVPGYEQYF.

V usage is TRBV27 and J usage is TRBJ1-2; TRBD1 aligns across 9 bases. There are 14 residues in the CDR3. The germline CDR1 and CDR2 sequences are MNHEY and SMNVEV (reference sequence). With V trimmed by 3 bases and J by 2 bases, 1 base remained unmatched. This CDR3 reads CASSFGTGNYGYTF. CDR3 nucleotide sequence: TGTGCCAGCAGTTTTGGGACAGGGAACTATGGCTACACCTTC.

The J gene is TRBJ1-5, the V gene TRBV5-1; TRBD1 is a possible D gene (6 bases). Germline CDR1 and CDR2: SGHRS and YFSETQ. This CDR3 contains 15 residues. Trimming shortened V by 2 bases and J by 5 bases, and 14 bases separated the two germline ends. CDR3 loop: CASSFSGGMDQPQHF. The CDR3 nucleotides are TGCGCCAGCAGCTTTTCTGGGGGCATGGATCAGCCCCAGCATTTT.

V gene TRBV9 combines with J gene TRBJ1-3; TRBD1 is a possible D gene (5 bases). Germline values: CDR1 SGDLS, CDR2 YYNGEE. V lost 6 bases to trimming and J lost 0 bases, with 13 bases between them. This CDR3 contains 15 residues. CDR3 in DNA: TGTGCCAGCACGAGGGACTCCAACTCTGGAAACACCATATATTTT. Its protein is CASTRDSNSGNTIYF.

The J gene is TRBJ2-7, the V gene TRBV18; 10 bases match TRBD2. This CDR3 contains 18 residues. The junction had 8 bases not matched to a gene; V was cut back by 0 bases and J by 0 bases. Germline V CDR1 and CDR2: KGHSH, LQKENI. CDR3 coding DNA: TGTGCCAGCTCACCACCGAATAGCGGGGGGCCGAGCTCCTACGAGCAGTACTTC. Translating it yields CASSPPNSGGPSSYEQYF. Together with reference TRBV18 and TRBJ2-7, the CDR3 gives the full variable domain: NAGVMQNPRHLVRRRGQEARLRCSPMKGHSHVYWYRQLPEEGLKFMVYLQKENIIDESGMPKERFSAEFPKEGPSILRIQQVVRGDSAAYFCASSPPNSGGPSSYEQYFGPGTRLTVT.

The chain combines TRBV18 with TRBJ2-7; D is ambiguous. V lost 0 bases and J 2 bases, leaving 8 bases between the germline ends. Germline CDR1 KGHSH, CDR2 LQKENI. The CDR3 runs 14 residues. The CDR3 loop is CASSPPRPPYEQYF. The CDR3 region has the DNA TGTGCCAGCTCACCACCCAGGCCTCCCTACGAGCAGTACTTC.

J is TRBJ1-1 and V is TRBV18, with a weak D call TRBD1 (6 bases). This CDR3 is built from 13 residues. Germline loops: CDR1 KGHSH, CDR2 LQKENI. V was shortened by 5 bases and J by 3 bases, with 10 bases between the two germline ends. This CDR3 is CASSADSDTEAFF. For the CDR3, the DNA is TGTGCCAGCTCAGCGGACAGCGACACTGAAGCTTTCTTT.

This clone occurred once. The rearrangement links TRBV3-1 (or the pseudogene TRBV3-2) to TRBJ2-4, with TRBD2 identical over 10 bases. With V trimmed by 3 bases and J by 8 bases, 10 bases remained unmatched. Looked up from germline, CDR1 is LGHDT and CDR2 is YNNKEL (reference sequence). There are 16 residues in the CDR3. CDR3 nucleotides: TGTGCCAGCAGCCAGGGGGCTAGCGGGGGAGGAGACATTCAGTACTTC. Its translation is CASSQGASGGGDIQYF.

This rearrangement joins TRBV15 to TRBJ2-7, with 9 bases identical to TRBD1. Germline-derived CDR1 and CDR2 are LNHNV and YYDKDF (reference sequence). CDR3 length: 14 residues. V lost 6 bases to trimming and J lost 3 bases; unmatched junction nucleotides: 6. The CDR3 spells CATSPGTGIYEQYF. CDR3 sequence (DNA): TGTGCCACCAGTCCCGGGACAGGGATCTACGAGCAGTACTTC.

This rearrangement joins TRBV3-1 (or the pseudogene TRBV3-2) to TRBJ1-5; 10 bases match TRBD1. Germline CDR1 reads LGHDT; CDR2 reads YNNKEL (reference sequence). The CDR3 is 13 amino acids. The V segment lost 8 bases and the J segment 4 bases; nucleotides outside the gene matches: 2. This chain's CDR3 is CASGQGGNQPQHF. The CDR3 nucleotides are TGTGCCAGCGGACAGGGGGGAAATCAGCCCCAGCATTTT.

The chain recombines TRBV6-5 with TRBJ2-1; the D gene is possibly TRBD2 (6 bases). Trimming removed 2 bases from V and 10 bases from J, with 18 bases in between. The length of the CDR3 is 15 residues. Germline values: CDR1 MNHEY, CDR2 SVGAGI. The CDR3 is CASSYRNTGLNEQFF. CDR3 nucleotides: TGTGCCAGCAGTTACCGGAATACGGGACTCAACGAGCAGTTCTTC.

The V and J genes are TRBV18 and TRBJ1-2, with 9 bases lining up with TRBD1. The CDR3 runs to 15 residues. The germline CDR1 and CDR2 sequences are KGHSH and LQKENI. V lost 3 bases to trimming and J lost 5 bases; unmatched junction nucleotides: 7. CDR3 nucleotide sequence: TGTGCCAGCTCACCTCCGGGACAGGGATTTTATGGCTACACCTTC. Translated: CASSPPGQGFYGYTF.

This clone was recorded a few times. The chain employs TRBV9 and TRBJ1-1; TRBD1 agrees at 9 bases. The germline V gene has CDR1 SGDLS and CDR2 YYNGEE. Trimming cost V 4 bases and J 4 bases; bases outside gene matches: 5. The CDR3 is 14 residues long. The CDR3 loop is CASSIGQGITEAFF. DNA for the CDR3: TGTGCCAGCAGCATCGGACAGGGGATCACTGAAGCTTTCTTT.

V gene TRBV2 combines with J gene TRBJ2-2, with TRBD1 matching over 8 bases. The CDR3 runs to 15 residues. Germline trimming cut 6 bases from V and 5 bases from J; bases unmatched to any gene: 8. Germline CDR1 is SNHLY and CDR2 is FYNNEI. The CDR3 sequence is CASRVQGAGTGELFF. The CDR3 DNA follows: TGTGCCAGCAGAGTTCAGGGGGCTGGGACCGGGGAGCTGTTTTTT.

The chain is built from TRBV6-5 and TRBJ2-1; TRBD2 is a possible D gene (5 bases). Germline CDR1 and CDR2: MNHEY and SVGAGI. V was shortened by 5 bases and J by 6 bases, with 11 bases between the two germline ends. This CDR3 contains 13 residues. CDR3 sequence: CASSPSRANEQFF. The CDR3, as DNA: TGTGCCAGCAGTCCCTCGCGGGCCAATGAGCAGTTCTTC.

This clone was observed a few times. The CDR3, as DNA: TGTGCCAGCAGTCCGGGACAGGGGGACGAGCAGTACTTC. It encodes CASSPGQGDEQYF. The V and J genes are TRBV28 and TRBJ2-7; TRBD1 aligns across 11 bases. CDR1 and CDR2 (germline): MDHEN, SYDVKM. The J segment lost 5 bases and the V segment lost 5 bases, leaving 2 bases of the junction unmatched. The CDR3 is made up of 13 amino acids. The full variable domain, its missing parts supplied by reference TRBV28 and TRBJ2-7, is DVKVTQSSRYLVKRTGEKVFLECVQDMDHENMFWYRQDPGLGLRLIYFSYDVKMKEKGDIPEGYSVSREKKERFSLILESASTNQTSMYLCASSPGQGDEQYFGPGTRLTVT.

The CDR3 protein is CASRDRDGFEAFF. The CDR3, as DNA: TGTGCCAGCCGGGACAGGGATGGGTTTGAAGCTTTCTTT. The chain combines TRBV2 with TRBJ1-1; 9 nucleotides match TRBD1. There are 13 residues in the CDR3. J gave up 7 bases and V 8 bases, and 8 bases lay outside the gene matches. Germline CDR1 is SNHLY and CDR2 is FYNNEI.

The chain combines TRBV6-5 with TRBJ2-7, with D perhaps matching TRBD1 (6 bases). The ends were cut back, 2 bases at V and 3 bases at J, with 8 bases in the middle. The length of the CDR3 is 13 residues. Per germline, CDR1 MNHEY and CDR2 SVGAGI. The CDR3 DNA reads TGTGCCAGCAGTTACGACAGGTTCTACGAGCAGTACTTC. It specifies CASSYDRFYEQYF.

The chain carries TRBV5-4 and TRBJ2-3, with D possibly matching TRBD2 (6 bases). This CDR3 is 15 amino acids long. Per the germline V gene, CDR1 is SGHNT and CDR2 is YYREEE (reference sequence). V was pared by 4 bases and J by 0 bases, with 12 bases between. The CDR3 region has the DNA TGTGCCAGCAGCCAAGGACTAACTAGCACAGATACGCAGTATTTT. This codes for CASSQGLTSTDTQYF.

This chain links TRBV3-1 (or the pseudogene TRBV3-2) with TRBJ2-2; 9 bases line up with TRBD1. Germline assignment: CDR1 LGHDT and CDR2 YNNKEL (reference sequence). This CDR3 is 15 amino acids long. With V trimmed by 5 bases and J by 4 bases, 5 bases remained unmatched. For the CDR3, the DNA is TGTGCCAGCAGCTCCGGGACAGGGTTCACCGGGGAGCTGTTTTTT. Its protein is CASSSGTGFTGELFF.